This TCR beta chain was identified in a study of blood T cell repertoires in COVID-19. This clone was detected only once. Sequencing used immunoSEQ multiplex PCR; TCRdb keeps in-frame clones, though not all of them. Seen here are roughly 350,000 clones, approximately 90% observed once, and the top ten hold around 4%. The receptor was derived from a woman in her fifties or sixties with active or convalescent COVID-19. The material sequenced was peripheral blood.

CDR3 DNA sequence: TGTGCCTGGAGTGGACACCTTAGCAATCAGCCCCAGCATTTT. Protein sequence: CAWSGHLSNQPQHF. V usage is TRBV30 and J usage is TRBJ1-5; D not resolved. Trimming shortened V by 1 base and J by 0 bases, and 7 bases separated the two germline ends. CDR1 GTSNPN and CDR2 SVGIG come from the germline V gene (reference sequence). The CDR3 runs 14 residues.